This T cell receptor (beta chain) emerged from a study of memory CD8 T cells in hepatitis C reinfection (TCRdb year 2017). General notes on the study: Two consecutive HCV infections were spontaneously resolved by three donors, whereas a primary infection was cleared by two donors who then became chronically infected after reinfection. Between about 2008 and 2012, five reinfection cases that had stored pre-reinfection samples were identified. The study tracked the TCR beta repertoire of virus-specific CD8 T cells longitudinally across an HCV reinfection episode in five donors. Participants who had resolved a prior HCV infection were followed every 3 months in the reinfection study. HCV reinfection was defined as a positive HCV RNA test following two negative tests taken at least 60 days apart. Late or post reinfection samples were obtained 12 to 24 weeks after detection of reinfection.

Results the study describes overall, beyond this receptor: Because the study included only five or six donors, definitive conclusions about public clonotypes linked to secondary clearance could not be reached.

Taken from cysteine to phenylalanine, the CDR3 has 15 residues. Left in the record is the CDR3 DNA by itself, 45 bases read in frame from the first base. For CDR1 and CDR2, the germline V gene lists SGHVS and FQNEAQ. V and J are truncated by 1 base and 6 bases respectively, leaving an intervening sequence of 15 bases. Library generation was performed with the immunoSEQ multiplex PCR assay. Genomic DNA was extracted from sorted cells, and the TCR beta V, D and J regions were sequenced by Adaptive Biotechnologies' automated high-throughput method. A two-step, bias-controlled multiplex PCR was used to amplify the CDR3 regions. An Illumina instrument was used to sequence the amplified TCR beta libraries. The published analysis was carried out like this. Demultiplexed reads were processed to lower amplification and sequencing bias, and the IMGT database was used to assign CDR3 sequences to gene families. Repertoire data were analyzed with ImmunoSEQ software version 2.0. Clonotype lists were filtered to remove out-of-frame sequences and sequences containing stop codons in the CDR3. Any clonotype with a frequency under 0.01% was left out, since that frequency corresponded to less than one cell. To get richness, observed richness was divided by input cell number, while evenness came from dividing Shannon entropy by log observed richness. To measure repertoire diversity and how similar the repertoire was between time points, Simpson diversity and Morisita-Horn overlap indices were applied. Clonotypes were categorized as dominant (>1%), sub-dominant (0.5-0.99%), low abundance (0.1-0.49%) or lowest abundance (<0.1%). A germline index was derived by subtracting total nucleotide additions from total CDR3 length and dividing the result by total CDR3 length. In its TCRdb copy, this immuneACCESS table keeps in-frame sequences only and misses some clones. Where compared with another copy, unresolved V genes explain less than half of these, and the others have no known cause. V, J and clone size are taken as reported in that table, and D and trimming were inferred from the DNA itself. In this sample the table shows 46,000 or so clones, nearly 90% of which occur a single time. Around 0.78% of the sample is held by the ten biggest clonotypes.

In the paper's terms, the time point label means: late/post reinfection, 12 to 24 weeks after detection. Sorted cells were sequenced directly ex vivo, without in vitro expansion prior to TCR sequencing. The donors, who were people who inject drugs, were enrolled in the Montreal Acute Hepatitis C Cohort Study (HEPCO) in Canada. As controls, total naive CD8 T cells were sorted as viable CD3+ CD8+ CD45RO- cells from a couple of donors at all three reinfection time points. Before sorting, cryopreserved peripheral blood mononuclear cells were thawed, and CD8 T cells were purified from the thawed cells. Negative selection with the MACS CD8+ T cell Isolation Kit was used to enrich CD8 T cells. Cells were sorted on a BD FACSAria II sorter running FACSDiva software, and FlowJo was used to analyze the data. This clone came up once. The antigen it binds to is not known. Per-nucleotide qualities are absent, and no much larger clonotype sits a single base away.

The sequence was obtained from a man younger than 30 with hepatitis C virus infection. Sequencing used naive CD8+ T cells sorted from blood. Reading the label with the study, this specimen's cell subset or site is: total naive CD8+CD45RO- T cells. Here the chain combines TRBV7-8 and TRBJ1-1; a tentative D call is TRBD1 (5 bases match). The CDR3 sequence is CASSLERAGRPEAFF. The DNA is TGTGCCAGCAGCTTAGAGAGGGCGGGGCGACCTGAAGCTTTCTTT.